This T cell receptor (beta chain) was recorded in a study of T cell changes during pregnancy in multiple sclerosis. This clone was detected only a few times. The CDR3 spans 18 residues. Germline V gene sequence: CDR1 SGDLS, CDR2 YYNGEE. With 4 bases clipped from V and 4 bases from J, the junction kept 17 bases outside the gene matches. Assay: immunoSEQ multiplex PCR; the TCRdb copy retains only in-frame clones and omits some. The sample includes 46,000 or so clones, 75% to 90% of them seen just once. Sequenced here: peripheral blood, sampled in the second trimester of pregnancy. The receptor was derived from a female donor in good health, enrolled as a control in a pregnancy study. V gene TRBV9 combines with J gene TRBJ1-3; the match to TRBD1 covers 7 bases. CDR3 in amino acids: CASSPHPTDRTTGNTIYF. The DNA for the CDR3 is TGTGCCAGCAGCCCCCATCCCACGGACAGGACAACGGGAAACACCATATATTTT.